The next 2 T cell receptor beta chains were all read from a single sample in a study of cytomegalovirus exposure and HLA in healthy donors. The data were produced by immunoSEQ multiplex PCR, yet TCRdb's version contains in-frame clones alone and is incomplete. Of some 49,000 clones in the sample, 85% to 95% were seen once. Input material: PBMCs. The receptors stem from a man younger than 30 in good health and CMV-seronegative.

The J gene is TRBJ2-3, the V gene TRBV27; a possible D gene is TRBD1 (6 bases). This CDR3 spans 15 amino acids. The V end was cut by 3 bases, the J end by 3 bases, with 13 bases between. The germline gives CDR1 MNHEY, CDR2 SMNVEV (reference sequence). CDR3 region: CASSFRGYPTDTQYF. As DNA, the CDR3 is TGTGCCAGCAGTTTCAGGGGATACCCAACAGATACGCAGTATTTT.

The chain recombines TRBV5-1 with TRBJ2-3; 8 nucleotides align to TRBD1. After removal of 4 bases from V and 4 bases from J, the junction contained 8 bases not matched to a gene. The CDR3 covers 15 residues. CDR1 SGHRS and CDR2 YFSETQ come from the germline V gene. In DNA, the CDR3 is TGCGCCAGCAGCCGACGAGGACAGGGAGCAGATACGCAGTATTTT. Translated: CASSRRGQGADTQYF.